This passage covers 30 T cell receptor beta chains from one sample sequenced in a study of shared clonotypes between healthy human individuals. Data came from immunoSEQ multiplex PCR; TCRdb stores just in-frame clones and leaves some out. The table has 650,000 to 800,000 clones, just over 90% seen once. CD8 cells classed as naive were CD45RO-negative and positively selected for CCR7, excluding terminally differentiated effector memory CD45RA+ cells. Sequencing was done on a sample of naive CD8+ T cells sorted from blood. These TCRs come from a man aged 25 to 45 in good health.

The chain employs TRBV4-3 and TRBJ2-7; TRBD1 matches 8 bases. CDR1 and CDR2 (germline): LGHNA, YSLEER. This CDR3 is built from 15 residues. V was pared by 0 bases and J by 7 bases, with 8 bases of the junction left unmatched. In nucleotides, the CDR3 is TGCGCCAGCAGCCAAGATAGGGACAGGCGGTGGGAGCAGTACTTC. Its protein product is CASSQDRDRRWEQYF.

Only a few counts were recorded for this clone. This CDR3 is CASSSDLYEQYF. In DNA form, the CDR3 reads TGTGCCAGCAGCTCGGACCTCTACGAGCAGTACTTC. This sequence joins TRBV6-6 and TRBJ2-7; no clear D. Germline CDR1 reads MNHNY; CDR2 reads SVGAGI (reference sequence). Trimming left V 6 bases short and J 3 bases short, with 9 bases between. The CDR3 length is 12 residues.

The V gene is TRBV10-1, the J gene TRBJ2-1, with unresolved D. The CDR3 loop spans 14 amino acids. Germline V gene sequence: CDR1 WNHNN, CDR2 SYGVQD (reference sequence). V was cut by 3 bases and J by 4 bases, with 10 bases left in between. The CDR3 coding sequence is TGCGCCAGCAGTGAAGACTCCTTATACAATGAGCAGTTCTTC. This encodes CASSEDSLYNEQFF.

The J gene is TRBJ2-4, the V gene TRBV29-1; TRBD1 aligns across 8 bases. V lost 5 bases and J lost 6; bases outside the gene matches: 3. This CDR3 contains 12 residues. Looked up from germline, CDR1 is SQVTM and CDR2 is ANQGSEA. The CDR3 sequence: CSVSGQGNIQYF. The CDR3 DNA follows: TGCAGCGTTTCCGGACAGGGAAACATTCAGTACTTC.

CDR3 region: CSVAGTSGNAYEQYF. CDR3 in DNA: TGCAGCGTCGCAGGGACTAGCGGGAATGCCTACGAGCAGTACTTC. V gene TRBV29-1 combines with J gene TRBJ2-7, with TRBD2 identical over 13 bases. CDR3 length: 15 amino acids. Trimming cost V 6 bases and J 2 bases; bases outside gene matches: 7. Germline CDR1 reads SQVTM; CDR2 reads ANQGSEA.

The chain employs TRBV6-6 and TRBJ1-2; unclear D gene. The CDR3 consists of 15 residues. V was clipped by 0 bases and J by 4 bases, with 12 bases between them. Looked up from germline, CDR1 is MNHNY and CDR2 is SVGAGI (reference sequence). DNA of the CDR3: TGTGCCAGCAGTTACTCATCCGAAAACTTCTATGGCTACACCTTC. It yields the protein CASSYSSENFYGYTF.

The chain has TRBV7-9 and TRBJ2-7; tentatively, D is TRBD2 (5 bases). CDR3 length: 13 residues. CDR1 SEHNR and CDR2 FQNEAQ come from the germline V gene (reference sequence). V was trimmed by 0 bases and J by 7 bases, leaving 10 bases between them. The CDR3, as DNA: TGTGCCAGCAGCTTAGCGCCCGGGGTAGAGCAGTACTTC. Amino acids: CASSLAPGVEQYF.

This clone was recorded once. This rearrangement joins TRBV2 to TRBJ1-4; D gene unclear. V lost 6 bases and J 0 bases, leaving 11 bases between the germline ends. Germline values: CDR1 SNHLY, CDR2 FYNNEI. The CDR3 is 15 residues long. CDR3 sequence (DNA): TGTGCCAGCAGCCGGGAGGCTGCAACTAATGAAAAACTGTTTTTT. It yields the protein CASSREAATNEKLFF.

The rearrangement links TRBV4-3 to TRBJ1-5; D unclear. The CDR3 totals 14 residues. Per the germline V gene, CDR1 is LGHNA and CDR2 is YSLEER. Trimming took off 0 bases at V and 2 bases at J, with 5 bases between the two ends. CDR3 sequence: CASSQEAGNQPQHF. The CDR3 bases are TGCGCCAGCAGCCAAGAGGCGGGCAATCAGCCCCAGCATTTT.

The chain recombines TRBV11-2 with TRBJ2-7; D remains ambiguous. The CDR3 sequence is 14 residues long. Germline V gene data show CDR1 as SGHAT and CDR2 as FQNNGV. V was pared by 4 bases and J by 2 bases, with 12 bases between. The CDR3 DNA is TGTGCCAGCAGCTCCGGACGGCAGACCTACGAGCAGTACTTC. It is translated as CASSSGRQTYEQYF.

The count of this clone is one. This chain connects TRBV7-6 to TRBJ2-7, with a tentative D call TRBD1 (6 bases). Trimming pared 3 bases from V and 3 bases from J, leaving 9 bases between. Germline V CDR1 and CDR2: SGHVS, FNYEAQ. This CDR3 has 13 amino acids. The CDR3 bases are TGTGCCAGCAGCTTCAGGGGTAACTACGAGCAGTACTTC. Its translation: CASSFRGNYEQYF. The entire variable domain, with the rest obtained from reference TRBV7-6 and TRBJ2-7, is as follows: GAGVSQSPRYKVTKRGQDVALRCDPISGHVSLYWYRQALGQGPEFLTYFNYEAQQDKSGLPNDRFSAERPEGSISTLTIQRTEQRDSAMYRCASSFRGNYEQYFGPGTRLTVT.

This chain uses TRBV6-5 with TRBJ2-7; 9 nucleotides match TRBD2. Germline CDR1 MNHEY, CDR2 SVGAGI. Trimming at V came to 8 bases and at J to 2 bases, leaving 4 bases not matched to a gene. The CDR3 has 13 amino acids. CDR3: CASRLAEPYEQYF. The CDR3 DNA reads as TGTGCCAGCCGACTAGCGGAACCCTACGAGCAGTACTTC.

The CDR3 spells CASSPGTLREQFF. CDR3 nucleotide sequence: TGTGCCAGCAGCCCCGGGACACTTAGGGAGCAGTTCTTC. The V gene is TRBV9, the J gene TRBJ2-1, with a possible D match to TRBD1 (6 bases). The V gene lost 4 bases and the J gene lost 10 bases, with 15 bases spanning the gap. Germline assignment: CDR1 SGDLS and CDR2 YYNGEE. The CDR3 is 13 residues long.

The CDR3 region is CASSYGQTLYEQYF. The CDR3 DNA reads TGTGCCAGCAGTTACGGGCAGACCCTCTACGAGCAGTACTTC. The gene calls are TRBV6-5 and TRBJ2-7; D is unclear. This CDR3 comprises 14 residues. Trimming removed 2 bases at V and 3 bases at J, with 11 bases between. Germline V gene data show CDR1 as MNHEY and CDR2 as SVGAGI.

As concerns this clone: At one end the junction does not follow the germline gene, possibly because of a read error. The V call is TRBV10-3, the J call TRBJ2-7; 16 bases are a match to TRBD2. This CDR3 spans 15 amino acids. Germline V CDR1 and CDR2: ENHRY, SYGVKD. The CDR3 coding sequence is TGCACCGGGACTAGCGGGAGGGCTTCTCCTAGCGAGCAGTACTTC. Residues: CTGTSGRASPSEQYF.

The chain links TRBV9 to TRBJ2-1, with D possibly matching TRBD1 (7 bases). Trimming pared 7 bases from V and 9 bases from J, leaving 17 bases between. The CDR3 has 13 residues. Germline V lookup: CDR1 SGDLS, CDR2 YYNGEE. Written as DNA, the CDR3 is TGTGCCAGCGGAGGGGGCCGTTTTGGTGAGCAGTTCTTC. This translates into CASGGGRFGEQFF.

The rearrangement joins TRBV30 to TRBJ2-1, with unresolved D. Germline V gives CDR1 GTSNPN, CDR2 SVGIG (reference sequence). Trimming left V 0 bases short and J 7 bases short, with 19 bases between. The CDR3 length is 16 residues. DNA for the CDR3: TGTGCCTGGAGTGTAACCCCCACGCCAGCCGGGAATGAGCAGTTCTTC. Its protein product is CAWSVTPTPAGNEQFF.

The CDR3 spells CASSSGAVYTEAFF. Here the CDR3 DNA reads TGTGCCAGCAGTTCCGGGGCTGTGTACACTGAAGCTTTCTTT. The chain couples TRBV27 to TRBJ1-1; TRBD1 is a possible D gene (5 bases). V was pared by 4 bases and J by 3 bases, with 12 bases between. In germline, CDR1 is MNHEY, CDR2 SMNVEV (reference sequence). CDR3 length: 14 residues.

V and J are TRBV7-2 and TRBJ2-3; the match to TRBD2 covers 14 bases. This CDR3 has 19 residues. Germline CDR1 SGHTA, CDR2 FQGNSA. J gave up 2 bases and V 4 bases, and 11 bases lay outside the gene matches. CDR3 sequence: CASSSLTSGRGPLTDTQYF. Written as DNA, the CDR3 is TGTGCCAGCAGCTCCCTGACTAGCGGGAGGGGCCCTCTCACAGATACGCAGTATTTT.

The chain employs TRBV4-3 and TRBJ1-2; the D gene is possibly TRBD1 (5 bases). Looked up from germline, CDR1 is LGHNA and CDR2 is YSLEER. Trimming removed 1 base at V and 2 bases at J, with 11 bases between. The CDR3 is 15 residues long. The CDR3 bases are TGCGCCAGCAGCCAAGTGCGGGGGTCGAACTATGGCTACACCTTC. Amino acid sequence: CASSQVRGSNYGYTF.

J is TRBJ2-7 and V is TRBV27; the D gene is possibly TRBD1 (5 bases). Trimming stripped 8 bases from V and 0 bases from J, with 8 bases between. CDR1 is MNHEY, CDR2 SMNVEV, per germline (reference sequence). The CDR3 spans 12 residues. For the CDR3, the DNA is TGTGCCAGCTATGACAGCTCCTACGAGCAGTACTTC. It codes for CASYDSSYEQYF.

J is TRBJ1-3 and V is TRBV28; the match to TRBD1 covers 8 bases. This CDR3 spans 15 amino acids. J gave up 4 bases and V 5 bases, and 7 bases lay outside the gene matches. CDR1 is MDHEN and CDR2 is SYDVKM in the germline V gene. CDR3 protein: CASSLKTGAGNTIYF. In DNA, the CDR3 is TGTGCCAGCAGTCTGAAGACAGGGGCGGGAAACACCATATATTTT.

A word on this clone: No DNA is shown, since the ends of the CDR3 on it are uncertain; the CDR3 is the one TCRdb lists. The chain employs TRBV29-1 and TRBJ1-2. Germline CDR1 and CDR2: SQVTM and ANQGSEA. A total of 12 residues make up the CDR3, ends included. CDR3 in amino acids: CSVFWQGEGYTF.

The chain recombines TRBV18 with TRBJ2-1; 7 bases align to TRBD1. There are 15 residues in the CDR3. Germline V lookup: CDR1 KGHSH, CDR2 LQKENI. Trimming cost V 3 bases and J 3 bases; bases outside gene matches: 5. CDR3 region: CASSPTGLFYNEQFF. CDR3 DNA: TGTGCCAGCTCACCGACAGGGTTGTTCTACAATGAGCAGTTCTTC.

The chain combines TRBV5-1 with TRBJ2-3; 7 bases fit TRBD2. V was pared by 0 bases and J by 2 bases, with 9 bases of the junction left unmatched. The CDR3 spans 17 residues. Germline V lookup: CDR1 SGHRS, CDR2 YFSETQ. The chain's CDR3 is CASSLAVRESTTDTQYF. In DNA form, the CDR3 reads TGCGCCAGCAGCTTGGCCGTGCGGGAGTCCACCACAGATACGCAGTATTTT.

The V and J genes are TRBV7-6 and TRBJ2-5; D might be TRBD2 (7 bases). Trimming shortened V by 8 bases and J by 7 bases, and 14 bases separated the two germline ends. The CDR3 covers 12 residues. Germline CDR1 SGHVS, CDR2 FNYEAQ. CDR3 bases: TGTGCCAGCGGGGGGGCAGTAGGGACCCAGTACTTC. As protein: CASGGAVGTQYF.

The table lists this clone with a count of one. V is TRBV19 and J is TRBJ1-2, with D unclear. The V end was cut by 3 bases, the J end by 0 bases, with 14 bases between. In germline, CDR1 is LNHDA, CDR2 SQIVND (reference sequence). The length of the CDR3 is 16 residues. CDR3 sequence (DNA): TGTGCCAGTAGTATGGGCGCGGCTTACCCTAACTATGGCTACACCTTC. Translated, it gives CASSMGAAYPNYGYTF.

The table lists this clone with a count of one. This chain connects TRBV2 to TRBJ2-1; D is unresolved. With 8 bases removed from V and 9 bases from J, the gap between germline ends came to 17 bases. In germline, CDR1 is SNHLY, CDR2 FYNNEI. There are 13 residues in the CDR3. The CDR3 spells CASLNILAAEQFF. The CDR3 region has the DNA TGTGCCAGCCTTAATATATTGGCAGCTGAGCAGTTCTTC.

The chain uses TRBV2 and TRBJ2-1; 12 nucleotides match TRBD2. Germline lookup yields CDR1 SNHLY and CDR2 FYNNEI. CDR3 length equals 19 residues. The ends lost 3 bases at V and 0 bases at J; junction bases unmatched: 9. CDR3 nucleotide sequence: TGTGCCAGCAGTGACGGGCTAGCGGGAGGGCCGAGCTCCTACAATGAGCAGTTCTTC. Its translation: CASSDGLAGGPSSYNEQFF.

This chain uses TRBV10-3 with TRBJ2-1; D may be TRBD1 (5 bases). V dropped 8 bases and J dropped 6 bases, with 14 bases sitting between them. This CDR3 is 13 amino acids long. Looked up from germline, CDR1 is ENHRY and CDR2 is SYGVKD. CDR3 amino acids: CAIGRALSNEQFF. Written as DNA, the CDR3 is TGTGCCATCGGCAGGGCCTTAAGCAATGAGCAGTTCTTC.